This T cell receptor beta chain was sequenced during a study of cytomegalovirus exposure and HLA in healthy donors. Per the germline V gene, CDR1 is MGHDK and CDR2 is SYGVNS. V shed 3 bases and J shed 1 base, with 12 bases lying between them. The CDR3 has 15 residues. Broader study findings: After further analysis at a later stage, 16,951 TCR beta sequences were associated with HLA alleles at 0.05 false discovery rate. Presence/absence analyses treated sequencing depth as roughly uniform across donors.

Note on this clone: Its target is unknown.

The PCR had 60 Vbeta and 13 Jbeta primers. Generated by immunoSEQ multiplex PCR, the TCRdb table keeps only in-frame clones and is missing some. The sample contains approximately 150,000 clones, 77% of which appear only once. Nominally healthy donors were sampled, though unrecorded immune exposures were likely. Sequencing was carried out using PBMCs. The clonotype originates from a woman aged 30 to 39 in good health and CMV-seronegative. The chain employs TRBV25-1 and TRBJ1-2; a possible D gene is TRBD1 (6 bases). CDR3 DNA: TGTGCCAGCAGTGATGGGGCAGGGGTTAACTATGGCTACACCTTC. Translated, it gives CASSDGAGVNYGYTF.